Below are 13 T cell receptor beta chains sequenced from a single sample in a study of vaccination effects on CD4 cells after COVID-19 (dated by TCRdb to 2021 to 2024). Library construction relied on the immunoSEQ multiplex PCR assay. In TCRdb, the immuneACCESS table is reduced to in-frame sequences with V and J assigned. These tables do not hold every clone; where another copy was compared, an unresolved V gene accounts for under half, and the others remain unexplained. The sample table contains 66,000 or so clones; only one count was recorded for just under 75% of them. The ten biggest clones cover approximately 2% of the sample. After around 11 days of culture, CD4+ T cells were isolated with the EasySep CD4+ T cell isolation kit. Each participant received two doses of an mRNA SARS-CoV-2 vaccine, either BNT162b2 or mRNA-1273. These TCRs are of unknown antigen specificity. Sequenced here: CD4+ T cells from PBMCs cultured without peptide, sampled after COVID-19 vaccination. The origin of the receptors is a human donor who received a COVID-19 vaccine.

The J gene is TRBJ2-7, the V gene TRBV6-2 or TRBV6-3; D tentatively reads TRBD1 or TRBD2 (5 bases each). This CDR3 contains 14 residues. The V end lost 4 bases, the J end lost 9 bases, and 19 bases lay between the germline ends. CDR1 and CDR2 (germline): MNHEY, SVGEGT. As DNA, the CDR3 is TGTGCCAGCAGTTGGCAGGGACCTCTTAAGGGGCAGTACGTC. This gives the protein CASSWQGPLKGQYV.

This sequence joins TRBV10-3 and TRBJ2-5, with TRBD1 as a possible D gene (6 bases). V lost 6 bases and J lost 7, with 15 bases in between. CDR3 length: 13 amino acids. The germline V gene encodes CDR1 ENHRY and CDR2 SYGVKD. The CDR3 region has the DNA TGTGCCATCAGCTCCACAGGGACGAGGACCCAGTACTTC. Encoded protein: CAISSTGTRTQYF.

The chain is built from TRBV14 and TRBJ1-1, with 7 nucleotides matching TRBD1. The CDR3 sequence is 12 residues long. V dropped 8 bases and J dropped 6; count of bases not matched to a gene: 6. Germline-derived CDR1 and CDR2 are SGHDN and FVKESK. The CDR3 bases are TGTGCCAGCGGCAGGGGGAGGGCTGAAGCTTTCTTT. Protein: CASGRGRAEAFF.

The J gene is TRBJ1-2, the V gene TRBV30, with TRBD1 as a possible D gene (5 bases). Germline CDR1 GTSNPN, CDR2 SVGIG (reference sequence). V was shortened by 6 bases and J by 4 bases, with 21 bases between the two germline ends. The CDR3 loop spans 15 amino acids. For the CDR3, the DNA is TGTGCCTGCAACGCCAGGGCACCCTGGAGCTATGGCTACACCTTC. Protein sequence: CACNARAPWSYGYTF.

This clone turned up a few times. The chain links TRBV30 to TRBJ2-3; 12 bases map to TRBD2. Germline V gene data show CDR1 as GTSNPN and CDR2 as SVGIG (reference sequence). J gave up 4 bases and V 1 base, and 3 bases lay outside the gene matches. This CDR3 spans 15 amino acids. This chain's CDR3 is CAWSASGGAADTQYF. CDR3 DNA: TGTGCCTGGAGTGCTAGCGGGGGGGCAGCAGATACGCAGTATTTT.

The V and J genes are TRBV7-2 and TRBJ1-2; weak D call: TRBD1 (5 bases). Trimming shortened V by 5 bases and J by 0 bases, and 10 bases separated the two germline ends. This CDR3 has 14 residues. Germline CDR1 and CDR2: SGHTA and FQGNSA. DNA for the CDR3: TGTGCCAGCAGCCCAGGGCCAGCTAACTATGGCTACACCTTC. As protein: CASSPGPANYGYTF.

The chain employs TRBV24-1 and TRBJ2-3, with D tentatively TRBD1 (6 bases). Trimming cost V 1 base and J 1 base, with 11 bases left between them. CDR3 length equals 16 residues. CDR1 and CDR2 from the germline V gene are KGHDR and SFDVKD. The CDR3 loop reads CATSDFSRGGTDTQYF. CDR3 coding DNA: TGTGCCACCAGTGATTTTAGCAGGGGCGGCACAGATACGCAGTATTTT.

The rearrangement links TRBV24-1 to TRBJ1-5, with no clear D. There are 14 residues in the CDR3. V was clipped by 2 bases and J by 7 bases, with 11 bases between them. Germline lookup yields CDR1 KGHDR and CDR2 SFDVKD. CDR3 in DNA: TGTGCCACCAGTGATTCTCTAAGCTCGCAGCCCCAGCATTTT. Amino acids: CATSDSLSSQPQHF.

The chain is built from TRBV19 and TRBJ1-5, with D maybe TRBD1 (5 bases). The V and J ends lost 5 bases and 6 bases respectively, with 17 bases between them. CDR3 length: 15 amino acids. In germline, CDR1 is LNHDA, CDR2 SQIVND (reference sequence). CDR3 in DNA: TGTGCCAGTAGTTCCCTCGGGGGTGCTCGTCAGCCCCAGCATTTT. Its translation is CASSSLGGARQPQHF.

The rearrangement joins TRBV9 to TRBJ2-3; D is unresolved. Germline lookup yields CDR1 SGDLS and CDR2 YYNGEE. V was pared by 0 bases and J by 4 bases, with 6 bases between. The CDR3 length is 13 residues. CDR3 protein: CASSVDFSDTQYF. CDR3 DNA sequence: TGTGCCAGCAGCGTAGACTTCTCAGATACGCAGTATTTT.

The chain has TRBV24-1 and TRBJ2-3; 7 bases agree with TRBD2. There are 14 residues in the CDR3. CDR1 and CDR2 (germline): KGHDR, SFDVKD. V lost 10 bases and J lost 0; bases outside the gene matches: 6. The chain's CDR3 is CATSTGGSTDTQYF. The DNA for the CDR3 is TGTGCCACGTCAACGGGGGGAAGCACAGATACGCAGTATTTT.

The chain is built from TRBV28 and TRBJ2-1, with TRBD1 identical over 9 bases. Germline V gives CDR1 MDHEN, CDR2 SYDVKM. This CDR3 has 14 residues. V shed 6 bases and J 4 bases; nucleotides not matched to a gene: 4. The CDR3 nucleotides are TGTGCCAGCAGGACAGGGGGGGGATACAATGAGCAGTTCTTC. Translation gives CASRTGGGYNEQFF.

This chain joins TRBV6-6 and TRBJ2-3; D not certain. V was pared by 3 bases and J by 6 bases, with 19 bases between. CDR1 and CDR2 (germline): MNHNY, SVGAGI (reference sequence). This CDR3 is 16 amino acids long. The CDR3 nucleotides are TGTGCCAGCAGTTATATCAGTCACCCGCCAGCGGATACGCAGTATTTT. Protein sequence: CASSYISHPPADTQYF.